One sample yielded the 14 T cell receptor beta chains listed below, sequenced in a study of radiation and T cells in renal cell carcinoma. Sequenced by immunoSEQ multiplex PCR; TCRdb stores in-frame clones only, minus some. The table has just over 150,000 clones, about nine tenths seen once. Time point in this sample: blood 2 weeks post-SBRT. The sample's treatment: 15 Gy SBRT to primary tumor, nephrectomy 4 weeks later. Specimen: blood, collected from a patient whose treatment included radiotherapy and nephrectomy. The receptors here all came from a woman in her forties or fifties with renal cell carcinoma.

J is TRBJ1-1 and V is TRBV6-1; 9 bases fit TRBD1. Germline CDR1 is MNHNS and CDR2 is SASEGT. V was pared by 4 bases and J by 12 bases, with 12 bases of the junction left unmatched. This CDR3 contains 14 residues. Here the CDR3 reads CASSGGGDREPTFF. For the CDR3, the DNA is TGTGCCAGCAGTGGGGGCGGGGACAGGGAGCCGACTTTCTTT.

CDR3 region: CASSPGGNSPLHF. CDR3 DNA sequence: TGTGCCAGCAGCCCAGGGGGGAATTCACCCCTCCACTTT. This chain links TRBV7-2 with TRBJ1-6; TRBD1 aligns across 7 bases. V was pared by 5 bases and J by 7 bases, with 2 bases of the junction left unmatched. The V gene's germline CDR1 is SGHTA and CDR2 FQGNSA. There are 13 residues in the CDR3.

The genes are TRBV19 and TRBJ1-2; weak D call: TRBD1 (6 bases). The CDR3 spans 15 residues. The germline V gene encodes CDR1 LNHDA and CDR2 SQIVND (reference sequence). V lost 3 bases to trimming and J lost 4 bases, with 15 bases between them. CDR3 nucleotide sequence: TGTGCCAGTAGTATGGTGGACAGCCCTACCTATGGCTACACCTTC. It codes for CASSMVDSPTYGYTF.

The chain has TRBV7-6 and TRBJ2-6; possible D gene TRBD1, 5 bases. Trimming left V 6 bases short and J 4 bases short, with 13 bases between. The CDR3 has 15 amino acids. Germline-derived CDR1 and CDR2 are SGHVS and FNYEAQ. The CDR3 sequence is CASSLRGIGANVLTF. The CDR3 nucleotides read TGTGCCAGCAGTTTAAGGGGCATCGGGGCCAACGTCCTGACTTTC. Filled out from reference TRBV7-6 and TRBJ2-6, the complete variable domain reads GAGVSQSPRYKVTKRGQDVALRCDPISGHVSLYWYRQALGQGPEFLTYFNYEAQQDKSGLPNDRFSAERPEGSISTLTIQRTEQRDSAMYRCASSLRGIGANVLTFGAGSRLTVL.

The CDR3 loop is CASSLVGRDEQFF. In nucleotides, the CDR3 is TGTGCCAGCAGCTTGGTAGGCAGGGATGAGCAGTTCTTC. The rearrangement links TRBV5-4 to TRBJ2-1, with a weak D call TRBD1 (5 bases). There are 13 residues in the CDR3. V was pared by 0 bases and J by 8 bases, with 9 bases between. Germline loops: CDR1 SGHNT, CDR2 YYREEE (reference sequence).

V is TRBV5-8 and J is TRBJ2-3, with D possibly being TRBD2 (6 bases). Germline CDR1 SGHTS, CDR2 YDEGEE. The CDR3 consists of 14 residues. Trimming shortened V by 3 bases and J by 1 base, and 9 bases separated the two germline ends. The CDR3 protein is CASSWGGGTDTQYF. The CDR3 nucleotides read TGTGCCAGCAGCTGGGGCGGGGGCACAGATACGCAGTATTTT.

As concerns this clone: Distinct nucleotide sequences in the sample also encode this CDR3. The V and J genes are TRBV2 and TRBJ1-5; D is undetermined. V was cut by 3 bases and J by 0 bases, with 6 bases left in between. CDR1 is SNHLY and CDR2 is FYNNEI in the germline V gene. The CDR3 extends over 14 amino acids. The CDR3 sequence is CASSDSHSNQPQHF. The CDR3 bases are TGTGCCAGCAGTGACTCACATAGCAATCAGCCCCAGCATTTT. The full variable domain, its missing parts supplied by reference TRBV2 and TRBJ1-5, is EPEVTQTPSHQVTQMGQEVILRCVPISNHLYFYWYRQILGQKVEFLVSFYNNEISEKSEIFDDQFSVERPDGSNFTLKIRSTKLEDSAMYFCASSDSHSNQPQHFGDGTRLSIL.

V is TRBV19 and J is TRBJ2-7, with D uncertain. This CDR3 has 13 amino acids. V lost 3 bases and J lost 1, with 7 bases in between. From germline, CDR1 is LNHDA and CDR2 SQIVND (reference sequence). In DNA form, the CDR3 reads TGTGCCAGTAGTATGGGCTTATCCTACGAGCAGTACTTC. This encodes CASSMGLSYEQYF.

Of note for this clone: Other DNA sequences in the sample encode the same CDR3. In nucleotides, the CDR3 is TGCGCCAGCAGTGAGCAGGGGGCAGGAAACACCATATATTTT. This sequence encodes CASSEQGAGNTIYF. V and J are TRBV10-2 and TRBJ1-3, with 8 bases aligning to TRBD1. The J segment lost 4 bases and the V segment lost 2 bases, leaving 1 base of the junction unmatched. This CDR3 comprises 14 residues. Germline V gene data show CDR1 as WSHSY and CDR2 as SAAADI.

The count of this clone is one. The CDR3 here is CASSTTGASYNSPLHF. CDR3 DNA sequence: TGTGCCAGTAGTACCACAGGGGCCTCCTATAATTCACCCCTCCACTTT. The rearrangement joins TRBV19 to TRBJ1-6; 7 bases are a match to TRBD1. The CDR3 is 16 residues long. The germline V gene encodes CDR1 LNHDA and CDR2 SQIVND (reference sequence). Trimming at V came to 4 bases and at J to 0 bases, leaving 3 bases not matched to a gene.

The genes are TRBV6-5 and TRBJ1-2, with D unclear. CDR3 size: 12 residues. Between the trimmed V and J ends, which lost 8 bases and 6 bases, there was a span of 13 bases. Germline CDR1 reads MNHEY; CDR2 reads SVGAGI. In nucleotides, the CDR3 is TGTGCCAGCTCTACCCGATGGGATGGCTACACCTTC. Amino acid sequence: CASSTRWDGYTF.

This clone was recorded only once. The chain has TRBV19 and TRBJ2-6, with D perhaps assigned TRBD1 or TRBD2 (6 bases each). This CDR3 comprises 16 residues. Germline V gene lookup returns CDR1 LNHDA and CDR2 SQIVND (reference sequence). The V and J ends lost 3 bases and 3 bases respectively, with 12 bases between them. CDR3 bases: TGTGCCAGTAGTATTAGGGGGACTTATGGGGCCAACGTCCTGACTTTC. Residues: CASSIRGTYGANVLTF. Combining the CDR3 with reference TRBV19 and TRBJ2-6 gives the whole variable domain DGGITQSPKYLFRKEGQNVTLSCEQNLNHDAMYWYRQDPGQGLRLIYYSQIVNDFQKGDIAEGYSVSREKKESFPLTVTSAQKNPTAFYLCASSIRGTYGANVLTFGAGSRLTVL.

This clone showed up just once. The V gene is TRBV7-2, the J gene TRBJ2-2; maybe TRBD2 (5 bases). V was pared by 6 bases and J by 4 bases, with 12 bases between. Germline V gene sequence: CDR1 SGHTA, CDR2 FQGNSA. This CDR3 is built from 14 residues. The CDR3 sequence is CASRNAGSTGELFF. CDR3 bases: TGTGCCAGCAGGAACGCTGGGAGCACCGGGGAGCTGTTTTTT.

V usage is TRBV7-8 and J usage is TRBJ2-7; no definite D call. The CDR3 extends over 14 amino acids. V lost 1 base and J 4 bases, leaving 11 bases between the germline ends. Germline V gene lookup returns CDR1 SGHVS and CDR2 FQNEAQ. CDR3 sequence: CASSLGPRGYEQYF. The CDR3 nucleotides are TGTGCCAGCAGCTTAGGTCCTCGAGGTTACGAGCAGTACTTC.